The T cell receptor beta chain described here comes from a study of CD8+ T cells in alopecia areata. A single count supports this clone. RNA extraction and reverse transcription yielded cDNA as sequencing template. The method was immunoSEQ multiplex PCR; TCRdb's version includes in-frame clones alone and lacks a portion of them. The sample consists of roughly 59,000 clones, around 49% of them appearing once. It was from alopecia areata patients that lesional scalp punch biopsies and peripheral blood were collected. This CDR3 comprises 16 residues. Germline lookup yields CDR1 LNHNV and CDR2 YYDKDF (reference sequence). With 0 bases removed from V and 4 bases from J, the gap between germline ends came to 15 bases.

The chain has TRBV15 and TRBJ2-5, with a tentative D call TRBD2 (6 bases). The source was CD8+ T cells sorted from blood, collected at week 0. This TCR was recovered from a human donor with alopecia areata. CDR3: CATSRDPRETRETQYF. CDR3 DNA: TGTGCCACCAGCAGAGATCCTCGGGAGACCCGAGAGACCCAGTACTTC.